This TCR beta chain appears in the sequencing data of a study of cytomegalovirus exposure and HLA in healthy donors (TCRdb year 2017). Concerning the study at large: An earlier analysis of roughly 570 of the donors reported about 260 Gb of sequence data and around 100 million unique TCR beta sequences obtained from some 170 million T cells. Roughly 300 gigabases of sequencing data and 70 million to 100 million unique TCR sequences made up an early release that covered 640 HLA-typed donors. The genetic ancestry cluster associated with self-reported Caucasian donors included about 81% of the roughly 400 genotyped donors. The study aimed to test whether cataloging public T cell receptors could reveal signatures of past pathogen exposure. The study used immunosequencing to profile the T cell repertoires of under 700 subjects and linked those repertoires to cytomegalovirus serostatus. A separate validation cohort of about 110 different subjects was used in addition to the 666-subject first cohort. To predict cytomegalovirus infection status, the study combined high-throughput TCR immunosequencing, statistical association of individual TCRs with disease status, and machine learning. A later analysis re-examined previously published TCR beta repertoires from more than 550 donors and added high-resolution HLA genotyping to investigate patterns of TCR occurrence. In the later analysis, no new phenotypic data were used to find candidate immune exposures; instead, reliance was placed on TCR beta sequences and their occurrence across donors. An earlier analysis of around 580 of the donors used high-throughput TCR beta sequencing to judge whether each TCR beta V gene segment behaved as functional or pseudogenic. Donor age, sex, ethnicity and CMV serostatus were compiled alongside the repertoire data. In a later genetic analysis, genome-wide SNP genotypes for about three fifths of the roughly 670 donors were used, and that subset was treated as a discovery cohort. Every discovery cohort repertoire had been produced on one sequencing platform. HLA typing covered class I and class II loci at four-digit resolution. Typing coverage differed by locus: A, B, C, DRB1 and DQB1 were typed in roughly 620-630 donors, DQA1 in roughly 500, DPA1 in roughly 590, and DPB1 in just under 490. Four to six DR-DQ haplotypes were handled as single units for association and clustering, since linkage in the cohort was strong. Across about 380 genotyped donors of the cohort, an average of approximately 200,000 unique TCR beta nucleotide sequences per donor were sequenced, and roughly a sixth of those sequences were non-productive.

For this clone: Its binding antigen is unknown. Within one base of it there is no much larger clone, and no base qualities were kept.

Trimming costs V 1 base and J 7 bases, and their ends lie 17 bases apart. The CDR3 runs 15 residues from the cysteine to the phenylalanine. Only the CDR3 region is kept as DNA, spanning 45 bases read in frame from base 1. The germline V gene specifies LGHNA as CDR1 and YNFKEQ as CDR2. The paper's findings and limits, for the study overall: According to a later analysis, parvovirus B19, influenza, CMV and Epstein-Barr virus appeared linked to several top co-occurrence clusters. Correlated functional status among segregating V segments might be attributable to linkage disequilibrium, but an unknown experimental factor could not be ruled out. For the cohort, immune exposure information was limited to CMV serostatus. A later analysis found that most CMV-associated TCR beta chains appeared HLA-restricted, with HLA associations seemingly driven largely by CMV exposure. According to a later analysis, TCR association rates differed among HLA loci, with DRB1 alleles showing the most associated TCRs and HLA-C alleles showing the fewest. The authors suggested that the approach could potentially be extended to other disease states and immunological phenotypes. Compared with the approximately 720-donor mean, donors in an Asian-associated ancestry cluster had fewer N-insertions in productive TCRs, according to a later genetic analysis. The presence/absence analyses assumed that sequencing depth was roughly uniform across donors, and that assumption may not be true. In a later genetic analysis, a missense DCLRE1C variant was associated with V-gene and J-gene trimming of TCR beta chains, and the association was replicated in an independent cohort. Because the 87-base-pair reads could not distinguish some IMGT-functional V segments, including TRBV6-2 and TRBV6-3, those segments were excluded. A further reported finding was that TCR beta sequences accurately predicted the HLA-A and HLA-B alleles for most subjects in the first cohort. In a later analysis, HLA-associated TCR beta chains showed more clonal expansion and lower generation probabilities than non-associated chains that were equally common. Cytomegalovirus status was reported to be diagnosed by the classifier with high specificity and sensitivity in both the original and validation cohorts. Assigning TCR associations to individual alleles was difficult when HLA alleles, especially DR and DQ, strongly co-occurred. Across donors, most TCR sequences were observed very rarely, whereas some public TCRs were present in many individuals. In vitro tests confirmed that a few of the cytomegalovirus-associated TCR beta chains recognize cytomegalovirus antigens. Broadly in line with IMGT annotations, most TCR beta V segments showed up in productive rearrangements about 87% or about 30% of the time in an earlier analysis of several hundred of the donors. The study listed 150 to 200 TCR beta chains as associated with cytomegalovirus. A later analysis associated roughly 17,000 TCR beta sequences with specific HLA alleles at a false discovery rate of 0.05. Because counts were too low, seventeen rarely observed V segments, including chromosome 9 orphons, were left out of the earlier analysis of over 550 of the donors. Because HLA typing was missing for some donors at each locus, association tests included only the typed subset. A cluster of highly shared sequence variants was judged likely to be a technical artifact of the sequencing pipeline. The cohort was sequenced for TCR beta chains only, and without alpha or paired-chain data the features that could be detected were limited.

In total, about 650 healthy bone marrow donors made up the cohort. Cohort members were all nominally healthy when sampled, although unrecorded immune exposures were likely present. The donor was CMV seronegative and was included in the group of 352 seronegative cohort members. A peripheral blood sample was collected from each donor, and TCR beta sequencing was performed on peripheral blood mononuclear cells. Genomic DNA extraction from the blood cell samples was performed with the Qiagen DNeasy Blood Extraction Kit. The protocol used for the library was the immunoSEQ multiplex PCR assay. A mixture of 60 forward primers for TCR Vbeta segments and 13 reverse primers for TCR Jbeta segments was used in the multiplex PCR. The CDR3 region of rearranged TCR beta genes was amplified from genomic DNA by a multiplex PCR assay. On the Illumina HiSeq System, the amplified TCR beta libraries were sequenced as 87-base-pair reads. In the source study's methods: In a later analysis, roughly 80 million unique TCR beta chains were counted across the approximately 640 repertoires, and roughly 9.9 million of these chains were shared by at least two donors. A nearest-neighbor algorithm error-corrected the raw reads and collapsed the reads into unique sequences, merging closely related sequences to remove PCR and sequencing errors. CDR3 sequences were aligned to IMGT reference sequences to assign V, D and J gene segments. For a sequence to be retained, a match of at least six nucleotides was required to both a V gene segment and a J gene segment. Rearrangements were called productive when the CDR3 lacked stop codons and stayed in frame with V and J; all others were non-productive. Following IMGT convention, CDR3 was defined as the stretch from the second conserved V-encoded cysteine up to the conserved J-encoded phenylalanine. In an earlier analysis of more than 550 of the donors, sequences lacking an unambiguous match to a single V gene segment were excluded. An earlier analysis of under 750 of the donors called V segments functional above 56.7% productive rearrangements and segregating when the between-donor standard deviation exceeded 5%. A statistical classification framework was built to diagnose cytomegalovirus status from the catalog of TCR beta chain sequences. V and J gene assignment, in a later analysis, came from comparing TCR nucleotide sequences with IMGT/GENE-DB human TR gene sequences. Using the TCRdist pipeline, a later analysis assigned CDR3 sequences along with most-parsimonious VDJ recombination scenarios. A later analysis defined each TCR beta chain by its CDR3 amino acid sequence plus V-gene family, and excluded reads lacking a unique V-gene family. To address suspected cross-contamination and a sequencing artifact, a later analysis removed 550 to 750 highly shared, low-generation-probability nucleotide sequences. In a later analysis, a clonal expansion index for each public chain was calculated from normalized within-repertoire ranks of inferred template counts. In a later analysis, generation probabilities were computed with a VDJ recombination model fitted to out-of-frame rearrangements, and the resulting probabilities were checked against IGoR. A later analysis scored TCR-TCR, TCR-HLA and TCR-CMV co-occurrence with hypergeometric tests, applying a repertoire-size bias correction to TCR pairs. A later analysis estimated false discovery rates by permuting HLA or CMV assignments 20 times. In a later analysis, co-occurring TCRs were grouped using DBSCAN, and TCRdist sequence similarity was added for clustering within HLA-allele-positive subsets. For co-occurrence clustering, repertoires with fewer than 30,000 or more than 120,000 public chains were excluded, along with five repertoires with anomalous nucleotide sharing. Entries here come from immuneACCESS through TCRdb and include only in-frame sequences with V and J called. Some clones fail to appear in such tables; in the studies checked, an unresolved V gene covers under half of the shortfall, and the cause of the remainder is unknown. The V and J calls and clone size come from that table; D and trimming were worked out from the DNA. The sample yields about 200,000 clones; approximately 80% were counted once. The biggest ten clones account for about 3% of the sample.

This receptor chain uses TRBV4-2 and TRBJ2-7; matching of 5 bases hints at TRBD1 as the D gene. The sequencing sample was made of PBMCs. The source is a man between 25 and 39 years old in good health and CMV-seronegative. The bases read TGTGCCAGCAGCCAAGTCGGCCAGGGTAGAAAAGAGCAGTACTTC. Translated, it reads CASSQVGQGRKEQYF.